Listed below are T cell receptor beta chains from one sample, sequenced in a study of Tregs in tolerant kidney transplant recipients. Only in-frame clones appear in the TCRdb table, and some are missing; sequencing was by immunoSEQ multiplex PCR. The table includes fewer than 60,000 clones, about 90% detected once. The sample in question was CD8+ T cells from blood (PBMCs), obtained 24 months after the transplant. The receptors stem from a human patient who received a combined kidney and bone marrow transplant. Some T cells may be graft donor cells. Each CDR3 is given with its conserved first and last residue. D genes are given only for firm matches. Expanded clones get a size class; other rows say once, few or many, or leave the size out.

NA,17,TRBJ2-7,TRBD2,TRBV19,TGTGCCAGTAGCCCGACTAGCGGGAGAATGAGGACCTACGAGCAGTACTTC,CASSPTSGRMRTYEQYF
NA,18,TRBJ2-7,TRBD1,TRBV7-2,TGTGCCAGCAGCTTTCCTTCAGACACCGGGACAGGGGACGACGAGCAGTACTTC,CASSFPSDTGTGDDEQYF
NA,12,TRBJ2-5,NA,TRBV2,TGTGCCAGACAGGGGGAGGGGGGGACCCAGTACTTC,CARQGEGGTQYF
NA,14,TRBJ2-5,NA,TRBV4-3,TGCGCCAGCAGCCAAGACGGTGCCGCCCAGACCCAGTACTTC,CASSQDGAAQTQYF
NA,16,TRBJ2-7,TRBD2,TRBV7-8,TGTGCCAGCAGCCCAATTCAAGCGGGAGGGAACAACGAGCAGTACTTC,CASSPIQAGGNNEQYF
NA,14,TRBJ2-7,NA,TRBV11-2,TGTGCCAGCAGCTTAGGGACTAACCTCTACGAGCAGTACTTC,CASSLGTNLYEQYF
NA,15,TRBJ2-5,TRBD2,TRBV7-7,TGTGCCAGCAGTCCTACCCCGGGGGGTCGAGAGACCCAGTACTTC,CASSPTPGGRETQYF
NA,16,TRBJ2-1,NA,TRBV4-1,TGCGCCAGCAGCCGTGGTGACAGGAACTCCTACAATGAGCAGTTCTTC,CASSRGDRNSYNEQFF
NA,17,TRBJ2-1,TRBD2,TRBV7-9,TGTGCCAGCAGCTCCCCACTAGCGGGGCTAGGGAAGGATGAGCAGTTCTTC,CASSSPLAGLGKDEQFF
NA,16,TRBJ2-2,TRBD2,TRBV5-4,TGTGCCAGCAGCTTGGGGCTAGCGGGGAACACCGGGGAGCTGTTTTTT,CASSLGLAGNTGELFF
NA,14,TRBJ1-2,NA,TRBV4-2,TGTGCCAGCAGCCAAGAGAAACAGGGATGGGGCTACACCTTC,CASSQEKQGWGYTF
NA,18,TRBJ2-3,TRBD2,TRBV7-2,TGTGCCAGCAGCTTAGCGCCTAGCGGGAGTTTTGCGGCAGATACGCAGTATTTT,CASSLAPSGSFAADTQYF
NA,16,TRBJ1-2,TRBD1,TRBV7-9,TGTGCCAGCAGCAGGATGCCTACAGGGGGGCGGTATGGCTACACCTTC,CASSRMPTGGRYGYTF
few,17,TRBJ2-2,NA,TRBV9,TGTGCCAGCAGCGTTAGACGAGAACAGGCCAACACCGGGGAGCTGTTTTTT,CASSVRREQANTGELFF
few,13,TRBJ2-1,TRBD2,TRBV9,TGTGCCAGCAGCGTTGGTAGCGGGAATGAGCAGTTCTTC,CASSVGSGNEQFF
once,21,TRBJ2-1,TRBD2,TRBV4-3,TGCGCCAGCAGCCAGAACGGGACTAGCGGGAGACATATTGTCTCCTACAATGAGCAGTTCTTC,CASSQNGTSGRHIVSYNEQFF
NA,13,TRBJ2-7,NA,TRBV28,TGTGCCAGCAGTTCCCGGGACAACTACGAGCAGTACTTC,CASSSRDNYEQYF
NA,14,TRBJ1-1,NA,TRBV7-9,TGTGCCAGCAGCTTAACGGGGGAGGTCTCGGACGCTTTCTTT,CASSLTGEVSDAFF
NA,14,TRBJ2-3,NA,TRBV29-1,TGCAGCGTGGGGGCGGCAGGGAGAACAGATACGCAGTATTTT,CSVGAAGRTDTQYF
NA,15,TRBJ2-5,NA,TRBV14,TGTGCCAGCAGCCTCACTAGACTGATCCAAGAGACCCAGTACTTC,CASSLTRLIQETQYF
NA,15,TRBJ1-1,NA,TRBV5-1,TGCGCCAGCAGCTTGGAAGTAGGGGACACCACTGAAGCTTTCTTT,CASSLEVGDTTEAFF
NA,16,TRBJ2-1,TRBD2,TRBV27,TGTGCCAGCAGTCCCTCAAGCGGGGGGGCGTACAATGAGCAGTTCTTC,CASSPSSGGAYNEQFF
NA,11,TRBJ2-3,NA,TRBV5-6,TGTGCCAGCAGCTTTGTGAGTACGCAGTATTTT,CASSFVSTQYF
NA,14,TRBJ2-2,TRBD1,TRBV27,TGTGCCAGCAGCCCGATTGACAGGGCCGGGGAGCTGTTTTTT,CASSPIDRAGELFF
NA,15,TRBJ1-5,TRBD1,TRBV5-6,TGTGCCAGCAGCCGGACAGGGTTCGCCAATCAGCCCCAGCATTTT,CASSRTGFANQPQHF
NA,17,TRBJ1-5,NA,TRBV27,TGTGCCAGCAGTTCCTTATCAGGGGACTATAGCAATCAGCCCCAGCATTTT,CASSSLSGDYSNQPQHF
NA,15,TRBJ1-2,NA,TRBV7-2,TGTGCCAGCAGCTTAGATCCAGGATTCTACTATGGCTACACCTTC,CASSLDPGFYYGYTF
NA,16,TRBJ2-5,TRBD2,TRBV11-2,TGTGCCGGCAGCTTAGGGACACTAGCGGGGGGAGAGACCCAGTACTTC,CAGSLGTLAGGETQYF
NA,12,TRBJ2-7,NA,TRBV7-9,TGTGCCAGCAGCTTAGGAGGAGACGAGCAGTACTTC,CASSLGGDEQYF
NA,15,TRBJ2-1,NA,TRBV7-2,TGTGCCAGCAGCTTGGGTCTAGGTCCCTACAATGAGCAGTTCTTC,CASSLGLGPYNEQFF
NA,12,TRBJ1-5,NA,TRBV7-5,TGTGTCAGAAGCTCCTCTATACGGCCCCAGCATTTT,CVRSSSIRPQHF
NA,13,TRBJ1-2,TRBD1,TRBV6-4,TGTGCCAGCAAGGGGGCCCCGTGGGATGGCTACACCTTC,CASKGAPWDGYTF
NA,17,TRBJ2-3,TRBD2,TRBV29-1,TGCAGCGTTGAATCCGCTAGCGGGGGGACTAGCACAGATACGCAGTATTTT,CSVESASGGTSTDTQYF
NA,14,TRBJ1-3,TRBD1,TRBV7-6,TGTGCCAGCAGCCCAGGGGGCCCTGGAGACACCATATATTTT,CASSPGGPGDTIYF
NA,12,TRBJ2-1,NA,TRBV11-2,TGTGCCAGCACTCTTAGCATGATTGAGCAGTTCTTC,CASTLSMIEQFF
NA,13,TRBJ2-1,NA,TRBV5-4,TGTGCCAGCAGCTTGGCGGGGTCGAATGAGCAGTTCTTC,CASSLAGSNEQFF
NA,11,TRBJ2-2,NA,TRBV29-1,TGCAGCGTTTCAAGGGGCGGGGAGCTGTTTTTT,CSVSRGGELFF
NA,14,TRBJ2-6,NA,TRBV27,TGTGCCAGCAGTTTCCAATCTGGGGCCAACGTCCTGACTTTC,CASSFQSGANVLTF
NA,18,TRBJ1-3,TRBD1,TRBV7-9,TGTGCCAGCAGCTTTTGGAACACCGGGACAGGGCCCGGAAACACCATATATTTT,CASSFWNTGTGPGNTIYF
NA,14,TRBJ1-2,TRBD1,TRBV28,TGTGCCAGCAGTCGAACTACAGGGGGCGATGGCTACACCTTC,CASSRTTGGDGYTF
NA,14,TRBJ2-2,NA,TRBV29-1,TGCAGCGTTGAGGAGGACCCTAACACCGGGGAGCTGTTTTTT,CSVEEDPNTGELFF
NA,14,TRBJ1-5,TRBD1,TRBV27,TGTGCCAGCAGTAATCAGGGGGCAGTTCAGCCCCAGCATTTT,CASSNQGAVQPQHF
NA,15,TRBJ2-5,TRBD2,TRBV9,TGTGCCAGCAGCGTAGCCAGCGGGGGTCGGGAGACCCAGTACTTC,CASSVASGGRETQYF
NA,15,TRBJ2-3,TRBD1,TRBV6-5,TGTGCCAGCAGTTACTCCAGGGGGTTCACAGATACGCAGTATTTT,CASSYSRGFTDTQYF
NA,14,TRBJ1-2,TRBD1,TRBV19,TGTGCCAGTATAACAGGGGACAGGGATAATGGCTACACCTTC,CASITGDRDNGYTF
NA,15,TRBJ2-7,TRBD2,TRBV29-1,TGCAGCGTTGAGGGACTAGCGGGGGGTTTTTACGAGCAGTACTTC,CSVEGLAGGFYEQYF
NA,14,TRBJ1-1,NA,TRBV19,TGTGCCAGTAGTTCGGAGGGGTATTACACTGAAGCTTTCTTT,CASSSEGYYTEAFF
NA,13,TRBJ2-7,NA,TRBV6-1,TGTGCCAGCAGTAAGACAGGCGGCTACGAGCAGTACTTC,CASSKTGGYEQYF
NA,17,TRBJ2-7,TRBD2,TRBV18,TGTGCCAGCTCACCAGGGCCTAGCGGGGGGTTGTCTGAAGAGCAGTACTTC,CASSPGPSGGLSEEQYF
NA,16,TRBJ2-2,NA,TRBV7-8,TGTGCCAGCAGCCACCCGTATAGGGAGGACACCGGGGAGCTGTTTTTT,CASSHPYREDTGELFF
NA,15,TRBJ2-3,TRBD2,TRBV18,TGTGCCAGCTCACCATCCGGGGGGGCGTCAGATACGCAGTATTTT,CASSPSGGASDTQYF
NA,16,TRBJ2-3,NA,TRBV7-2,TGTGCCAGCAGCTTCTCACTAGTCACTAGCACAGATACGCAGTATTTT,CASSFSLVTSTDTQYF
NA,13,TRBJ1-4,NA,TRBV21-1,TGTGCCAGCACGGGGGTAACTAATGAAAAACTGTTTTTT,CASTGVTNEKLFF
NA,15,TRBJ1-5,NA,TRBV10-3,TGTGCCATACTTCCTGGGGAGTATAGCAATCAGCCCCAGCATTTT,CAILPGEYSNQPQHF
NA,17,TRBJ2-3,TRBD2,TRBV11-3,TGTGCCAGCAGCTTAGATTCGGGACTAGCGGGAGCAGATACGCAGTATTTT,CASSLDSGLAGADTQYF